This T cell receptor (beta chain) emerged from a study of T cell responses to AZD1222 COVID-19 vaccine. Study-wide results and caveats: Clonal diversity was possibly underestimated, and white British individuals and females predominated among donors.

Germline-derived CDR1 and CDR2 are MGHRA and YSYEKL. V lost 0 bases, J lost 1 base, and 19 bases lay in between. The CDR3 is made up of 19 amino acids. On this clone itself: The antigen is undetermined.

Profiling relied on immunoSEQ multiplex PCR, and the TCRdb table lists in-frame clones only, not all of them. This table holds roughly 140,000 clones, 90% found once. J is TRBJ1-3 and V is TRBV4-1; D remains unclear. The sample consisted of peripheral blood, taken on day 0 of AZD1222 vaccination. This receptor was obtained from an adult in good health. The CDR3 coding sequence is TGCGCCAGCAGCCAAGATACCCTCCACACCGCGGGATCTGGAAACACCATATATTTT. Amino acids: CASSQDTLHTAGSGNTIYF.